What follows are 11 T cell receptor beta chains derived from one specimen sequenced in a study of cytomegalovirus exposure and HLA in healthy donors. The PCR contained 60 Vbeta and 13 Jbeta primers. The assay was immunoSEQ multiplex PCR, and TCRdb's table has in-frame clones only and misses some. The profile covers about 150,000 clones, with roughly 82% appearing a single time and 5% to 7.5% taken by the ten largest. The sequencing input was PBMCs. These receptors were obtained from a woman aged 50 to 60 in good health and CMV-seropositive.

In DNA form, the CDR3 reads TGTGCCAGCAGCAACCCAATACAGGGGGGCTACGAGCAGTACTTC. It encodes CASSNPIQGGYEQYF. The gene calls are TRBV7-9 and TRBJ2-5, with 8 bases aligning to TRBD1. The J call is uncertain, as TRBJ2-7 better fits the DNA end. Per germline, CDR1 SEHNR and CDR2 FQNEAQ (reference sequence). The CDR3 runs to 15 residues.

The chain employs TRBV5-6 and TRBJ1-1; 9 bases fit TRBD1. J lost 5 bases, V lost 6 bases, and 8 bases had no gene match. This CDR3 spans 14 amino acids. Germline-derived CDR1 and CDR2 are SGHDT and YYEEEE. The CDR3 sequence: CASTSRDRVTEAFF. The CDR3 bases are TGTGCCAGCACCAGCCGGGACAGGGTGACTGAAGCTTTCTTT.

V usage is TRBV11-2 and J usage is TRBJ2-1, with D possibly matching TRBD2 (7 bases). V shed 7 bases and J shed 7 bases, with 20 bases lying between them. Germline V gene data show CDR1 as SGHAT and CDR2 as FQNNGV. This CDR3 has 15 amino acids. Here the CDR3 reads CASTENQGRGNEQFF. The CDR3 DNA follows: TGTGCCAGCACCGAGAATCAGGGGAGGGGTAATGAGCAGTTCTTC.

This chain connects TRBV19 to TRBJ2-1; D unclear. The germline V gene has CDR1 LNHDA and CDR2 SQIVND (reference sequence). The CDR3 is made up of 14 amino acids. V shed 0 bases and J shed 5 bases, with 8 bases lying between them. The CDR3 nucleotides read TGTGCCAGTAGTATAGAGGCTTATAACAATGAGCAGTTCTTC. The encoded protein is CASSIEAYNNEQFF.

The rearrangement uses TRBV7-8 and TRBJ2-2; 9 bases match TRBD2. CDR3 length: 16 residues. CDR1 is SGHVS and CDR2 is FQNEAQ in the germline V gene. Unmatched junction bases numbered 20, after V lost 8 bases and J lost 13 bases. CDR3 sequence reads: CASSSGRGGPMIGLFF. CDR3 in DNA: TGTGCCAGCTCCTCGGGGCGGGGGGGCCCTATGATTGGGCTGTTTTTT.

This clone is a singleton in its sample. V and J are TRBV30 and TRBJ2-2; D perhaps matches TRBD2 (7 bases). CDR3 length: 16 residues. V was cut by 0 bases and J by 0 bases, with 11 bases left in between. Per germline, CDR1 GTSNPN and CDR2 SVGIG (reference sequence). The CDR3 DNA follows: TGTGCCTGGAGTGTAATAGGGGGGGCGAACACCGGGGAGCTGTTTTTT. Encoded protein: CAWSVIGGANTGELFF.

The gene calls are TRBV6-1 and TRBJ1-6; no reliable D call. This CDR3 contains 14 residues. CDR1 and CDR2 (germline): MNHNS, SASEGT. V dropped 1 base and J dropped 13 bases, with 14 bases sitting between them. CDR3 sequence (DNA): TGTGCCAGCAGTGAAGATAGTGGGCTGCTCCCCCTCCACTTT. It codes for CASSEDSGLLPLHF.

The rearrangement uses TRBV5-4 and TRBJ2-3, with 14 bases that match TRBD2. The germline CDR1 and CDR2 sequences are SGHNT and YYREEE (reference sequence). V was clipped by 3 bases and J by 2 bases; unmatched bases: 5. The CDR3 consists of 17 residues. The CDR3 sequence is CASSSRLAGGYTDTQYF. CDR3 DNA: TGTGCCAGCAGCTCTCGACTAGCGGGGGGGTACACAGATACGCAGTATTTT.

This clone occurred once. The genes are TRBV4-3 and TRBJ2-5; D gene ambiguous. Trimming removed 0 bases from V and 4 bases from J, with 6 bases in between. CDR3 length: 13 residues. CDR1 is LGHNA and CDR2 is YSLEER in the germline V gene. As DNA, the CDR3 is TGCGCCAGCAGCCAAGATCCGGGAGAGACCCAGTACTTC. It codes for CASSQDPGETQYF.

The V and J genes are TRBV27 and TRBJ2-1, with TRBD2 matching over 8 bases. V was pared by 4 bases and J by 2 bases, with 7 bases of the junction left unmatched. Germline V gene data show CDR1 as MNHEY and CDR2 as SMNVEV (reference sequence). The CDR3 runs 16 residues. The CDR3 is CASSSLIAGTYNEQFF. The DNA of the CDR3 is TGTGCCAGCAGTTCACTCATAGCGGGGACCTACAATGAGCAGTTCTTC.

V is TRBV6-1 and J is TRBJ2-1; 9 nucleotides match TRBD2. From germline, CDR1 is MNHNS and CDR2 SASEGT. This CDR3 is built from 15 residues. After removal of 7 bases from V and 2 bases from J, the junction contained 6 bases not matched to a gene. In nucleotides, the CDR3 is TGTGCCAGCAAGGGGAGGACTAGCGCCTACAATGAGCAGTTCTTC. It encodes CASKGRTSAYNEQFF.